The rows below give T cell receptor beta chains drawn from one sample of a study of OX40 agonist ivuxolimab in advanced cancers. Assay: immunoSEQ multiplex PCR; the TCRdb copy retains only in-frame clones and omits some. This sample has around 62,000 clones; almost 85% occur once, and the top ten carry about 5%. Specimen: CD4+ or CD8+ T cells sorted from blood, collected in a trial of the OX40 agonist ivuxolimab. The origin of the receptors is an adult with an advanced solid tumor such as melanoma, head and neck, liver or kidney cancer. The CDR3 runs from the conserved cysteine through the conserved F or W. The D gene is left open where the match is weak. Clone size is not always given. Where it is, it says once, few, many or a class for expanded clones.

TRBV20-1,NA,TRBJ2-5,NA,CSFLRRETQYF,TGCAGTTTCTTGAGAAGAGAGACCCAGTACTTC
TRBV6-1,NA,TRBJ1-5,NA,CASRDTVGRSQHF,TGTGCCAGCAGGGACACCGTAGGCAGGTCCCAGCATTTT
TRBV5-6,few,TRBJ1-1,NA,CASSFATGTANTEAFF,TGTGCCAGCAGCTTTGCGACCGGGACCGCCAACACTGAAGCTTTCTTT
TRBV7-9,NA,TRBJ1-1,NA,CASSLSTLNTEAFF,TGTGCCAGCAGCTTATCGACGCTGAACACTGAAGCTTTCTTT
TRBV5-8,few,TRBJ1-1,TRBD1,CASSLGTGPRVEAFF,TGTGCCAGCAGCTTGGGGACAGGGCCGCGGGTTGAAGCTTTCTTT
TRBV2,NA,TRBJ2-2,NA,CASSEGPTFEYDGELFF,TGTGCCAGCAGCGAGGGCCCTACTTTCGAATATGACGGGGAGCTGTTTTTT
TRBV10-3,NA,TRBJ2-7,NA,CATQPPRSYEQYF,TGTGCCACCCAGCCGCCCCGCTCCTACGAGCAGTACTTC
TRBV6-5,few,TRBJ2-7,NA,CASSAGTSYEQYF,TGTGCCAGCAGTGCTGGGACCTCCTACGAGCAGTACTTC
TRBV5-6,NA,TRBJ2-7,TRBD2,CASSQKGLSYEQYF,TGTGCCAGCAGCCAGAAGGGACTATCCTACGAGCAGTACTTC
TRBV29-1,few,TRBJ1-1,NA,CSVAQGGGTEAFF,TGCAGCGTTGCTCAGGGTGGAGGGACTGAAGCTTTCTTT
TRBV21-1,NA,TRBJ1-6,NA,CASSIDGQVGNSPLHF,TGTGCCAGCAGCATAGATGGGCAAGTAGGGAATTCACCCCTCCACTTT
TRBV10-3,NA,TRBJ1-2,NA,CAISEWESSGGYTF,TGTGCCATCAGTGAGTGGGAGTCGTCTGGTGGCTACACCTTC
TRBV4-2,NA,TRBJ2-2,TRBD1,CASSQTGAVAGELFF,TGTGCCAGCAGCCAGACAGGGGCGGTCGCCGGGGAGCTGTTTTTT
TRBV19,NA,TRBJ1-1,TRBD1,CASSLQGANTEAFF,TGTGCCAGTAGTCTACAGGGGGCCAACACTGAAGCTTTCTTT
TRBV19,NA,TRBJ2-3,NA,CASSPLTGIDTQYF,TGTGCCAGTAGTCCACTAACAGGGATAGATACGCAGTATTTT
TRBV4-2,NA,TRBJ2-7,NA,CASSQRTGAGEQYF,TGTGCCAGCAGCCAAAGGACGGGTGCAGGCGAGCAGTACTTC
TRBV27,NA,TRBJ1-2,NA,CASSPGMASPLGYTF,TGTGCCAGCAGTCCAGGAATGGCGAGTCCTCTAGGCTACACCTTC
TRBV5-4,NA,TRBJ1-6,NA,CASSERGGQSRSPLHF,TGTGCCAGCAGCGAAAGGGGGGGACAATCGCGATCACCCCTCCACTTT
TRBV4-2,once,TRBJ1-4,NA,CASSQGTSRNEKLFF,TGTGCCAGCAGCCAGGGGACCTCCCGTAATGAAAAACTGTTTTTT
TRBV5-1,NA,TRBJ2-5,NA,CASSFGDRGAWVETQYF,TGCGCCAGCAGCTTCGGAGATCGGGGGGCGTGGGTGGAGACCCAGTACTTC
TRBV5-6,NA,TRBJ1-2,TRBD1,CASSLGGTGEGKGYTF,TGTGCCAGCAGCTTAGGCGGTACAGGGGAAGGTAAGGGCTACACCTTC
TRBV2,NA,TRBJ2-6,NA,CASIRDSGANVLTF,TGTGCCAGCATCCGAGACTCTGGGGCCAACGTCCTGACTTTC
TRBV2,NA,TRBJ2-1,TRBD2,CASTGLAAYNEQFF,TGTGCCAGCACGGGACTAGCGGCCTACAATGAGCAGTTCTTC
TRBV6-6,NA,TRBJ1-5,NA,CASRNTENSNQPQHF,TGTGCCAGCAGAAACACGGAAAATAGCAATCAGCCCCAGCATTTT
TRBV30,few,TRBJ1-5,NA,CAWSSGWGQPQHF,TGTGCCTGGAGTTCAGGGTGGGGTCAGCCCCAGCATTTT
TRBV29-1,NA,TRBJ2-2,TRBD1,CSVVLTGGHGELFF,TGCAGCGTTGTACTGACAGGGGGCCACGGGGAGCTGTTTTTT
TRBV6-6,NA,TRBJ2-3,TRBD1,CASSYGTGVRTDTQYF,TGTGCCAGCAGTTACGGGACAGGGGTGAGAACAGATACGCAGTATTTT
TRBV27,NA,TRBJ2-5,NA,CASSLDNSLQETQYF,TGTGCCAGCAGTTTAGATAACAGCCTCCAAGAGACCCAGTACTTC
TRBV6-1,NA,TRBJ1-3,NA,CASNPRGTGNTIYF,TGTGCCAGTAACCCCCGGGGGACCGGAAACACCATATATTTT
TRBV7-8,NA,TRBJ1-2,NA,CASSFPQGSANYGYTF,TGTGCCAGCAGCTTCCCCCAGGGCTCGGCTAACTATGGCTACACCTTC
TRBV28,few,TRBJ1-5,NA,CASSLNQPQHF,TGTGCCAGCAGTTTGAATCAGCCCCAGCATTTT
TRBV6-5,NA,TRBJ1-4,NA,CASSLRGGVNEKLFF,TGTGCCAGCAGCCTGCGGGGAGGGGTTAATGAAAAACTGTTTTTT
TRBV28,NA,TRBJ2-3,NA,CASSSQTAPPLGTDTQYF,TGTGCCAGCAGTTCCCAGACCGCACCTCCTTTAGGCACAGATACGCAGTATTTT
TRBV27,NA,TRBJ2-7,TRBD1,CASRQGAGVNEQYF,TGTGCCAGCCGACAGGGGGCGGGGGTGAACGAGCAGTACTTC
TRBV7-2,once,TRBJ1-3,TRBD1,CASSLNQGAGGNTIYF,TGTGCCAGCAGCTTAAATCAGGGGGCAGGTGGAAACACCATATATTTT
TRBV4-1,NA,TRBJ2-1,TRBD1,CASSQGPGQGYNEQFF,TGCGCCAGCAGCCAAGGGCCGGGACAGGGGTACAATGAGCAGTTCTTC
TRBV28,NA,TRBJ2-7,NA,CASSPSGNSYEQYF,TGTGCCAGCAGTCCCTCGGGGAACTCCTACGAGCAGTACTTC
TRBV5-1,NA,TRBJ1-2,NA,CASSSDGNYGYTF,TGCGCCAGCAGCTCGGACGGTAACTATGGCTACACCTTC
TRBV7-9,NA,TRBJ1-2,NA,CASSLENREGGYTF,TGTGCCAGCAGCTTAGAAAACAGGGAAGGTGGCTACACCTTC
TRBV7-9,once,TRBJ2-3,TRBD2,CASSSSGVTTDTQYF,TGTGCCAGCAGCAGTAGCGGGGTGACCACAGATACGCAGTATTTT
TRBV7-2,NA,TRBJ2-3,NA,CASSLAQHTDTQYF,TGTGCCAGCAGCTTAGCCCAGCACACAGATACGCAGTATTTT
TRBV5-4,NA,TRBJ2-7,NA,CASSLAPGLSSYEQYF,TGTGCCAGCAGCTTGGCCCCTGGTTTAAGTTCCTACGAGCAGTACTTC
TRBV11-3,NA,TRBJ1-3,NA,CASSQDGNSGNTIYF,TGTGCCAGCAGCCAAGACGGGAACTCTGGAAACACCATATATTTT
TRBV7-6,NA,TRBJ2-2,NA,CASSLDQSPNTGELFF,TGTGCCAGCAGCTTAGACCAGTCCCCGAACACCGGGGAGCTGTTTTTT
TRBV7-9,NA,TRBJ1-2,TRBD1,CASSSDRGHGYTF,TGTGCCAGCAGCTCCGACAGGGGACATGGCTACACCTTC
TRBV7-3,NA,TRBJ2-1,NA,CASSLSGGIGAEQFF,TGTGCCAGCAGCTTAAGTGGCGGTATAGGCGCTGAGCAGTTCTTC
TRBV6-5,NA,TRBJ1-3,NA,CATQGTGNTIYF,TGTGCCACACAAGGGACTGGAAACACCATATATTTT
TRBV7-9,NA,TRBJ1-2,TRBD1,CASSQGPGQQNYGYTF,TGTGCCAGCAGCCAAGGGCCGGGACAGCAAAACTATGGCTACACCTTC
TRBV2,NA,TRBJ2-1,TRBD2,CASSPHWEGNEQFF,TGTGCCAGCAGCCCCCACTGGGAGGGCAATGAGCAGTTCTTC
TRBV2,NA,TRBJ1-2,NA,CASSSGAISYGYTF,TGTGCCAGCAGTTCGGGGGCTATTAGCTATGGCTACACCTTC
TRBV29-1,few,TRBJ1-1,TRBD1,CSVASGTGSNTEAFF,TGCAGCGTGGCATCCGGGACAGGGTCTAACACTGAAGCTTTCTTT
TRBV7-9,NA,TRBJ2-2,NA,CASSTPGGGQGELFF,TGTGCCAGCAGCACCCCCGGAGGGGGGCAGGGGGAGCTGTTTTTT
TRBV4-2,NA,TRBJ2-2,TRBD2,CASSSRASGGASTGELFF,TGTGCCAGCAGCTCACGAGCGAGCGGGGGGGCCTCCACCGGGGAGCTGTTTTTT
TRBV5-1,NA,TRBJ2-1,NA,CASSLAGLDYNEQFF,TGCGCCAGCAGCTTGGCGGGACTGGACTACAATGAGCAGTTCTTC